Listed below are T cell receptor beta chains from one sample, sequenced in a study of cytotoxic CD8 clonotypes in ibrutinib-treated CLL. Using immunoSEQ multiplex PCR, the repertoire was profiled, and TCRdb retains in-frame clones only, with some absent. This sample has under 300,000 clones, with under 80% found just once. The sequences come from PBMCs, collected after 24 months of ibrutinib treatment. The source of these receptors is a human donor with chronic lymphocytic leukemia. CDR3s include the opening cysteine and the closing phenylalanine or tryptophan. Each record gives: J gene, D gene, clone size, V gene, CDR3 DNA, CDR3 protein. A D gene is named only where the DNA matches it firmly. Clone size appears in some rows only: once, few, many, or a class for an expanded clone.

>TRBJ2-2|TRBD2|.|TRBV25-1
TGTGCCAGCACAAGCGGGAGGGGGTACACCGGGGAGCTGTTTTTT
CASTSGRGYTGELFF
>TRBJ2-2|TRBD2|few|TRBV6-5
TGTGCCAGCAGTTACGCTAGCGGGAACACCGGGGAGCTGTTTTTT
CASSYASGNTGELFF
>TRBJ2-7|TRBD1|.|TRBV5-4
TGTGCCAGCAGCTTGGGCTTTTTTGGGGACAGGGTATACGAGCAGTACTTC
CASSLGFFGDRVYEQYF
>TRBJ1-1|.|.|TRBV5-1
TGCGCCAGCAGTTTCACGAACACTGAAGCTTTCTTT
CASSFTNTEAFF
>TRBJ2-5|TRBD1|.|TRBV19
TGTGCCAGTAGCACACACGGGACAGCCTCAGAGACCCAGTACTTC
CASSTHGTASETQYF
>TRBJ2-7|TRBD2|.|TRBV4-3
TGCGCCAGCAGCCAAGAGGTCAACCTAGCGGGAGGGGAGAACTACGAGCAGTACTTC
CASSQEVNLAGGENYEQYF
>TRBJ1-5|.|once|TRBV27
TGTGCCAGCAGTCCCCCTAATCAGCCCCAGCATTTT
CASSPPNQPQHF
>TRBJ2-2|.|few|TRBV28
TGTGCCAGCAGTTGGGGGGGCACCAACACCGGGGAGCTGTTTTTT
CASSWGGTNTGELFF
>TRBJ2-7|TRBD1|few|TRBV29-1
TGCAGCGGGGGGTTGGGACAGGGTCACGAGCAGTACTTC
CSGGLGQGHEQYF
>TRBJ2-3|.|.|TRBV19
TGTGCCAGTAGTATTTTGGGGGTAACAGATACGCAGTATTTT
CASSILGVTDTQYF
>TRBJ2-7|.|.|TRBV15
TGTGCCACCAGCCGAAACAGCTACGAGCAGTACTTC
CATSRNSYEQYF
>TRBJ1-5|.|.|TRBV6-5
TGTGCCAGCAGTTACAGGGCTGACAGCAATCAGCCCCAGCATTTT
CASSYRADSNQPQHF
>TRBJ1-5|TRBD1|.|TRBV6-6
TGTGCCAGCAGTGACACAGGGGCGAGCAATCAGCCCCAGCATTTT
CASSDTGASNQPQHF
>TRBJ2-2|TRBD2|.|TRBV19
TGTGCCAGCCAAGGGGGAGCGGGAGTAACCGGGGAGCTGTTTTTT
CASQGGAGVTGELFF
>TRBJ2-7|.|few|TRBV4-2
TGTGCCAGCAGCCAAGATGTGGGCAGCGGTAGCGGTTACGAGCAGTACTTC
CASSQDVGSGSGYEQYF
>TRBJ1-4|.|.|TRBV9
TGTGCCAGCAGCGTAGGGGGGGCGGAAAGCGAAAAACTGTTTTTT
CASSVGGAESEKLFF
>TRBJ2-5|.|.|TRBV6-5
TGTGCCAGCAGTCCGATAATGTACGAGACCCAGTACTTC
CASSPIMYETQYF
>TRBJ1-1|TRBD1|.|TRBV28
TGTGCCAGCAGGGGGACGGGACAGGGTTACACTGAAGCTTTCTTT
CASRGTGQGYTEAFF
>TRBJ2-3|TRBD2|.|TRBV28
TGTGCCAGCAGTACCCCGACTAGCGGGAGTGATACGCAGTATTTT
CASSTPTSGSDTQYF
>TRBJ2-7|TRBD2|.|TRBV2
TGTGCCAGCAAAAATAGCGGGAGCACAACGACCTACGAGCAGTACTTC
CASKNSGSTTTYEQYF
>TRBJ1-2|TRBD1|.|TRBV29-1
TGCAGCGGCCTAGGGGGCGCGAGTAATGGCTACACCTTC
CSGLGGASNGYTF
>TRBJ2-7|.|once|TRBV7-2
TGTGCCAGCAGCTTAACCTACGAGCAGTACTTC
CASSLTYEQYF
>TRBJ2-5|.|once|TRBV10-3
TGTGCCATTGGATCGGGACTCCTGGGTGGAGAGACCCAGTACTTC
CAIGSGLLGGETQYF
>TRBJ1-5|TRBD1|.|TRBV11-1
TGTGCCAGCAGCGCCGGACAGGGCTGGGATCAGCCCCAGCATTTT
CASSAGQGWDQPQHF